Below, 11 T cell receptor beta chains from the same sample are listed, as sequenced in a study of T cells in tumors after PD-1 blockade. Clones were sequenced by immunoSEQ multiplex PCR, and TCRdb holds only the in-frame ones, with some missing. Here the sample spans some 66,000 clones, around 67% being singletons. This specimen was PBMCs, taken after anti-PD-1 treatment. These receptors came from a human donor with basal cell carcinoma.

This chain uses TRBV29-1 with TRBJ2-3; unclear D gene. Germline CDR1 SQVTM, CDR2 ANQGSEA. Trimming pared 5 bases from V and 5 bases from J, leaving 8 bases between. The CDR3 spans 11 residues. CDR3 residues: CSVPQLDTQYF. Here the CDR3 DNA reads TGCAGCGTTCCACAGCTAGATACGCAGTATTTT.

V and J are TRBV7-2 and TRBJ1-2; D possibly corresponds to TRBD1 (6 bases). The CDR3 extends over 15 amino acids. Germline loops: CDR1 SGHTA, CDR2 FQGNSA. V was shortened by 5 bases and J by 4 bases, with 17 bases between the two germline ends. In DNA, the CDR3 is TGTGCCAGCAGCGGCCGGACAGTCCGAGGCTATGGCTACACCTTC. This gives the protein CASSGRTVRGYGYTF.

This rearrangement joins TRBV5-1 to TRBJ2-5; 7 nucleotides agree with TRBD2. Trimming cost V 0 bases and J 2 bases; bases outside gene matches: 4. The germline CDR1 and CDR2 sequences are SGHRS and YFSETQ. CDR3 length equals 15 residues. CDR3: CASSLEPGGQETQYF. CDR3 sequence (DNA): TGCGCCAGCAGCTTGGAACCCGGGGGGCAAGAGACCCAGTACTTC.

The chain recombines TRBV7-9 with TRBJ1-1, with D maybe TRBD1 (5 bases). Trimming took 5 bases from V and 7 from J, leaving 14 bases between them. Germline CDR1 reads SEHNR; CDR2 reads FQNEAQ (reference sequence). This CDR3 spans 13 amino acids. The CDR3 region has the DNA TGTGCCAGCAGCCAAGAGGAAGACAGTGAAGCTTTCTTT. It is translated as CASSQEEDSEAFF. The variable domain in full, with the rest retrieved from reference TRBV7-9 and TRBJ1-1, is DTGVSQNPRHKITKRGQNVTFRCDPISEHNRLYWYRQTLGQGPEFLTYFQNEAQLEKSRLLSDRFSAERPKGSFSTLEIQRTEQGDSAMYLCASSQEEDSEAFFGQGTRLTVV.

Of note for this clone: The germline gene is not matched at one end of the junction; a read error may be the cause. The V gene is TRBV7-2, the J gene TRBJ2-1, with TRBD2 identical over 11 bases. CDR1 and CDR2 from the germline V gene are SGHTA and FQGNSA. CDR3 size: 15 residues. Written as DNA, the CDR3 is TGTGCCAGCAGCATAGCGGGGGGGACCTACAATGAGCAGTTCTTC. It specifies CASSIAGGTYNEQFF.

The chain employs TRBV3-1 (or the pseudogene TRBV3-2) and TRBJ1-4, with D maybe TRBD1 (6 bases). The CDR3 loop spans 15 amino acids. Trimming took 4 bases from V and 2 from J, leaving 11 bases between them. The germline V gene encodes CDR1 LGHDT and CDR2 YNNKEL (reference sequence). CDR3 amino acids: CASSPRGATNEKLFF. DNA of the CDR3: TGTGCCAGCAGCCCTAGGGGGGCCACTAATGAAAAACTGTTTTTT.

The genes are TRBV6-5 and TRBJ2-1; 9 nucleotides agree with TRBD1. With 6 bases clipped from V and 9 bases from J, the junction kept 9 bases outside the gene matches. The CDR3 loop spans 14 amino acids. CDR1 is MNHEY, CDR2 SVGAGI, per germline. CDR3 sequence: CASRGWTGVGEQFF. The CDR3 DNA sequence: TGTGCCAGCAGAGGGTGGACAGGGGTTGGTGAGCAGTTCTTC.

CDR3 sequence reads: CASSQERVGTGYEQYF. CDR3 nucleotide sequence: TGTGCCAGCAGCCAAGAAAGGGTAGGCACTGGGTACGAGCAGTACTTC. The chain uses TRBV14 and TRBJ2-7; D remains ambiguous. The germline gives CDR1 SGHDN, CDR2 FVKESK. This CDR3 is 16 amino acids long. V was clipped by 0 bases and J by 4 bases, with 16 bases between them. The variable domain in full, completed from reference TRBV14 and TRBJ2-7, reads EAGVTQFPSHSVIEKGQTVTLRCDPISGHDNLYWYRRVMGKEIKFLLHFVKESKQDESGMPNNRFLAERTGGTYSTLKVQPAELEDSGVYFCASSQERVGTGYEQYFGPGTRLTVT.

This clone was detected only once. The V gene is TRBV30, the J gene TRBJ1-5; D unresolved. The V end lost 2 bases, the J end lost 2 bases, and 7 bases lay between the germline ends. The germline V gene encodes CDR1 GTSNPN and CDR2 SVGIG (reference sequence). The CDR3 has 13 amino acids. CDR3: CAWSQAGNQPQHF. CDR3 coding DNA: TGTGCCTGGAGTCAGGCAGGCAATCAGCCCCAGCATTTT.

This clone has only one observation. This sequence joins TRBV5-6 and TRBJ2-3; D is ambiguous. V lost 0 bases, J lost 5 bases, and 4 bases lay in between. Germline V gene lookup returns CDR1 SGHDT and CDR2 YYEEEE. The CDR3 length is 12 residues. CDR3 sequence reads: CASSLGGDTQYF. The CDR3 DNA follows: TGTGCCAGCAGCTTGGGGGGAGATACGCAGTATTTT.

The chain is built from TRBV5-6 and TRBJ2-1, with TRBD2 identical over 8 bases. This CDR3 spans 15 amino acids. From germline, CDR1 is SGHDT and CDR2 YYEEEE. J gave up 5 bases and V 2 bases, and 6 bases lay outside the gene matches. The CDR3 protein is CASSFTSGGNNEQFF. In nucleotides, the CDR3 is TGTGCCAGCAGCTTTACTAGCGGCGGGAACAATGAGCAGTTCTTC.